Below are 22 T cell receptor beta chains sequenced from a single sample in a study of shared clonotypes between healthy human individuals. Generated by immunoSEQ multiplex PCR, the TCRdb table keeps only in-frame clones and is missing some. The data contain over 850,000 clones, about 80% of them seen just once; the ten biggest clones take up roughly 0.62%. The sequencing sample was made of memory CD4+ T cells from PBMCs. Documented subset: CD45RA-negative fraction. These receptors were taken from a man aged 18 to 29 in good health. Some clones in this sample may be carry-over from other donors' samples.

V gene TRBV5-4 combines with J gene TRBJ2-1, with 10 positions matching TRBD1. The ends lost 5 bases at V and 2 bases at J; junction bases unmatched: 4. Germline CDR1 SGHNT, CDR2 YYREEE (reference sequence). CDR3 length: 15 residues. The CDR3 reads CASRGDRGTYNEQFF. CDR3 bases: TGTGCCAGCAGGGGGGACAGGGGAACCTACAATGAGCAGTTCTTC.

The rearrangement links TRBV30 to TRBJ2-1; 9 bases are a match to TRBD2. The CDR3 totals 17 residues. The J segment lost 9 bases and the V segment lost 2 bases, leaving 17 bases of the junction unmatched. CDR1 and CDR2 from the germline V gene are GTSNPN and SVGIG (reference sequence). The CDR3: CAWSLYRGRTSVGEQFF. The CDR3 nucleotides read TGTGCCTGGAGTCTTTACCGGGGGCGGACTAGCGTCGGTGAGCAGTTCTTC.

This sequence joins TRBV28 and TRBJ1-5, with 9 bases that match TRBD1. V lost 6 bases, J lost 5 bases, and 5 bases stayed unmatched. Germline CDR1 reads MDHEN; CDR2 reads SYDVKM. The CDR3 contains 14 residues. The CDR3 protein is CASRPGTGHQPQHF. CDR3 DNA: TGTGCCAGCAGACCCGGGACAGGGCATCAGCCCCAGCATTTT.

This clone has more than one count but fewer than ten. The V call is TRBV5-1, the J call TRBJ2-7, with 7 bases identical to TRBD1. There are 16 residues in the CDR3. Germline values: CDR1 SGHRS, CDR2 YFSETQ. V shed 3 bases, J shed 3 bases, and the junction held 12 bases outside the gene matches. The CDR3, as DNA: TGCGCCAGCAGCTGGGGCCGGGACAGAGACCGCTACGAGCAGTACTTC. As protein: CASSWGRDRDRYEQYF.

The chain couples TRBV28 to TRBJ2-2; 10 nucleotides match TRBD1. The CDR3 is made up of 15 amino acids. CDR1 and CDR2 from the germline V gene are MDHEN and SYDVKM. V gave up 3 bases and J gave up 6 bases; unmatched junction bases: 4. DNA for the CDR3: TGTGCCAGCAGTTTGACAGGGGGCTTCGCCGGGGAGCTGTTTTTT. Protein product: CASSLTGGFAGELFF.

The rearrangement links TRBV30 to TRBJ1-4; D not resolved. CDR1 GTSNPN and CDR2 SVGIG come from the germline V gene (reference sequence). The CDR3 is 18 amino acids. V shed 2 bases and J shed 3 bases, with 22 bases lying between them. In DNA form, the CDR3 reads TGTGCCTGGAGTCGTCCGGGTCCTCTTCGCCGGTCTAATGAAAAACTGTTTTTT. This codes for CAWSRPGPLRRSNEKLFF.

This clone showed up just once. A much larger clone sits a single nucleotide away, making a read error possible. The genes are TRBV6-1 and TRBJ1-1; D possibly corresponds to TRBD1 (5 bases). The CDR3 loop spans 13 amino acids. The V gene's germline CDR1 is MNHNS and CDR2 SASEGT. Trimming stripped 4 bases from V and 1 base from J, with 7 bases between. CDR3 nucleotide sequence: TGTGCCAGCAGTGGGGGCAGGAACACTGAAGCTTTCTTT. Translating it yields CASSGGRNTEAFF.

In this sample, this clone turned up a few times. Other nucleotide sequences from this sample produce the same CDR3. CDR3 nucleotide sequence: TGTGCCAGCAGTTTAACGACAGGGGGGCCGGGGGCCAACGTCCTGACTTTC. Its protein product is CASSLTTGGPGANVLTF. The chain is built from TRBV28 and TRBJ2-6, with 9 bases aligning to TRBD1. Per the germline V gene, CDR1 is MDHEN and CDR2 is SYDVKM. The V and J ends lost 2 bases and 4 bases, in that order; junction bases with no gene match: 6. This CDR3 comprises 17 residues.

The chain recombines TRBV14 with TRBJ2-7; D is unclear. Between the trimmed V and J ends, which lost 1 base and 1 base, there was a span of 2 bases. Germline CDR1 and CDR2: SGHDN and FVKESK. The CDR3 spans 12 residues. This chain's CDR3 is CASSQVSYEQYF. In DNA, the CDR3 is TGTGCCAGCAGCCAAGTTTCCTACGAGCAGTACTTC.

The chain recombines TRBV2 with TRBJ2-5; 7 bases map to TRBD2. The CDR3 runs 15 residues. The trim removed 2 bases at V and 5 bases at J, leaving 8 bases unmatched. Germline loops: CDR1 SNHLY, CDR2 FYNNEI. The CDR3 sequence: CASSERGGSFETQYF. In nucleotides, the CDR3 is TGTGCCAGCAGTGAAAGGGGCGGGAGTTTCGAGACCCAGTACTTC.

This chain links TRBV9 with TRBJ1-1, with 11 bases lining up with TRBD1. Germline loops: CDR1 SGDLS, CDR2 YYNGEE. There are 13 residues in the CDR3. With 4 bases clipped from V and 8 bases from J, the junction kept 4 bases outside the gene matches. The CDR3 region has the DNA TGTGCCAGCAGCAACCGGGACAGGGGGGAAGCTTTCTTT. Its translation: CASSNRDRGEAFF.

The V call is TRBV27, the J call TRBJ2-5; TRBD1 agrees at 7 bases. The J call could be wrong; TRBJ2-7 is a better fit for the DNA end. Germline V CDR1 and CDR2: MNHEY, SMNVEV (reference sequence). The CDR3 contains 14 residues. The CDR3 DNA reads TGTGCCAGCAGCGCACCGGGACAGATTTACGAGCAGTACTTC. It specifies CASSAPGQIYEQYF.

This chain uses TRBV7-8 with TRBJ1-4, with 7 positions matching TRBD1. The CDR3 has 15 residues. Unmatched junction bases numbered 5, after V lost 4 bases and J lost 3 bases. CDR1 is SGHVS, CDR2 FQNEAQ, per germline. CDR3: CASSSQGGPNEKLFF. Written as DNA, the CDR3 is TGTGCCAGCAGCTCCCAGGGGGGGCCTAATGAAAAACTGTTTTTT.

The rearrangement uses TRBV7-2 and TRBJ2-1; TRBD2 matches 12 bases. The CDR3 runs to 15 residues. V shed 6 bases, J shed 4 bases, and the junction held 4 bases outside the gene matches. Germline assignment: CDR1 SGHTA and CDR2 FQGNSA. The CDR3, as DNA: TGTGCCAGCAGTCGACTAGCGGGAGTGTACAATGAGCAGTTCTTC. This sequence encodes CASSRLAGVYNEQFF. Full variable domain (rest looked up from reference TRBV7-2 and TRBJ2-1): GAGVSQSPSNKVTEKGKDVELRCDPISGHTALYWYRQSLGQGLEFLIYFQGNSAPDKSGLPSDRFSAERTGGSVSTLTIQRTQQEDSAVYLCASSRLAGVYNEQFFGPGTRLTVL.

For this clone: The sample carries other DNA sequences with the same CDR3. The chain links TRBV5-1 to TRBJ2-7; 9 bases fit TRBD2. This CDR3 region has 13 residues. Unmatched junction bases numbered 0, after V lost 5 bases and J lost 0 bases. Per germline, CDR1 SGHRS and CDR2 YFSETQ. CDR3 nucleotides: TGCGCCAGCAGTAGCGGGAGCTCCTACGAGCAGTACTTC. Encoded protein: CASSSGSSYEQYF.

The chain uses TRBV28 and TRBJ1-2; tentative D call: TRBD1 (6 bases). CDR3 length: 14 residues. V was cut by 10 bases and J by 1 base, with 16 bases left in between. In germline, CDR1 is MDHEN, CDR2 SYDVKM. CDR3: CATLDRTLNYGYTF. CDR3 DNA: TGTGCCACCCTCGACAGGACCCTTAACTATGGCTACACCTTC.

This clone was picked up a small number of times. The chain employs TRBV21-1 and TRBJ2-7; TRBD1 was called by the table and not checked on the DNA. TRBV21-1 is a documented pseudogene. CDR3 length equals 16 residues. CDR3 nucleotides: TGTGCCAGCAGCAAAGAAAGGCTGGGACACACCAAAGAGCAGTACTTC. This encodes CASSKERLGHTKEQYF.

The V call is TRBV5-4, the J call TRBJ1-3, with D unclear. The CDR3 runs to 13 residues. V was trimmed by 3 bases and J by 1 base, leaving 5 bases between them. Germline CDR1 SGHNT, CDR2 YYREEE (reference sequence). CDR3 sequence: CASSSLSGNTIYF. The CDR3 nucleotides are TGTGCCAGCAGCTCCCTTTCTGGAAACACCATATATTTT.

The genes are TRBV10-3 and TRBJ2-1, with 11 bases identical to TRBD1. With V trimmed by 6 bases and J by 2 bases, 12 bases remained unmatched. The CDR3 covers 18 residues. Germline CDR1 ENHRY, CDR2 SYGVKD. This CDR3 is CAIRKGQGVGTAYNEQFF. The CDR3 DNA is TGTGCCATCAGGAAGGGACAGGGGGTTGGGACAGCCTACAATGAGCAGTTCTTC.

V gene TRBV19 combines with J gene TRBJ1-4; D is uncertain. V was clipped by 4 bases and J by 8 bases, with 11 bases between them. The CDR3 contains 13 residues. Germline V CDR1 and CDR2: LNHDA, SQIVND (reference sequence). The CDR3: CASSSPTREKLFF. The CDR3 coding sequence is TGTGCCAGTAGTAGCCCGACTAGAGAAAAACTGTTTTTT.

This clone was picked up one time. The J gene is TRBJ1-5, the V gene TRBV9; TRBD1 might be the D (6 bases). Germline lookup yields CDR1 SGDLS and CDR2 YYNGEE. Trimming took off 4 bases at V and 8 bases at J, with 13 bases between the two ends. The CDR3 has 13 amino acids. The CDR3 sequence is CASSSDAGEPQHF. In nucleotides, the CDR3 is TGTGCCAGCAGCTCCGACGCAGGGGAGCCCCAGCATTTT.

As to this clone: This sample includes further DNA sequences coding for the same CDR3. This sequence joins TRBV5-6 and TRBJ2-5; D not resolved. V was pared by 0 bases and J by 5 bases, with 11 bases between. CDR3 length: 14 amino acids. CDR1 is SGHDT, CDR2 YYEEEE, per germline. CDR3 loop: CASSLGAGGETQYF. The CDR3 region has the DNA TGTGCCAGCAGCTTGGGGGCAGGCGGTGAGACCCAGTACTTC. Variable domain in full (rest from reference TRBV5-6 and TRBJ2-5): DAGVTQSPTHLIKTRGQQVTLRCSPKSGHDTVSWYQQALGQGPQFIFQYYEEEERQRGNFPDRFSGHQFPNYSSELNVNALLLGDSALYLCASSLGAGGETQYFGPGTRLLVL.